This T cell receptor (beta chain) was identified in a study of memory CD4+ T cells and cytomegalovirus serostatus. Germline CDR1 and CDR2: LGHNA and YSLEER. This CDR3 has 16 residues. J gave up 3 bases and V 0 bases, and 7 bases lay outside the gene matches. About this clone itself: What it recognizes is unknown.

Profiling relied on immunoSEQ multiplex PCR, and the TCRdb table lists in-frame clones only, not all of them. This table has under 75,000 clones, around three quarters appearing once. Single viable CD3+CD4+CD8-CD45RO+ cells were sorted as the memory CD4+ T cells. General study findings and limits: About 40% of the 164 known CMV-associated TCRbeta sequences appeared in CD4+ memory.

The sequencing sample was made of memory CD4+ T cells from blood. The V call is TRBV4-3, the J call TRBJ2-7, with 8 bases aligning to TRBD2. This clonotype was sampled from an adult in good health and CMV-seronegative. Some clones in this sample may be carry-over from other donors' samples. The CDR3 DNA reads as TGCGCCAGCAGCCAAGAAGCGGGAGAGGTACACTACGAGCAGTACTTC. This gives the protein CASSQEAGEVHYEQYF.